This T cell receptor beta chain was obtained from a study of OX40 agonist ivuxolimab in advanced cancers. General observations from the study: Expanded clones were, on average, more numerous among CD8+ T cells than CD4+.

A word on this clone: No antigen is known for it.

Germline loops: CDR1 SGHNT, CDR2 YENEEA. The J segment lost 2 bases and the V segment lost 2 bases, leaving 6 bases of the junction unmatched. CDR3 size: 16 residues. TCRdb's table, derived via immunoSEQ multiplex PCR, lists solely in-frame clones and lacks some. The sample includes roughly 67,000 clones, approximately 82% of them seen just once. The TCR originated in an adult with an advanced solid tumor such as melanoma, head and neck, liver or kidney cancer. V usage is TRBV11-3 and J usage is TRBJ2-5; 9 nucleotides align to TRBD2. The sample consisted of CD4+ or CD8+ T cells sorted from blood, taken in a trial of the OX40 agonist ivuxolimab. The CDR3 sequence is CASSLSSSGIQETQYF. In nucleotides, the CDR3 is TGTGCCAGCAGCTTATCGTCTAGCGGGATACAAGAGACCCAGTACTTC.